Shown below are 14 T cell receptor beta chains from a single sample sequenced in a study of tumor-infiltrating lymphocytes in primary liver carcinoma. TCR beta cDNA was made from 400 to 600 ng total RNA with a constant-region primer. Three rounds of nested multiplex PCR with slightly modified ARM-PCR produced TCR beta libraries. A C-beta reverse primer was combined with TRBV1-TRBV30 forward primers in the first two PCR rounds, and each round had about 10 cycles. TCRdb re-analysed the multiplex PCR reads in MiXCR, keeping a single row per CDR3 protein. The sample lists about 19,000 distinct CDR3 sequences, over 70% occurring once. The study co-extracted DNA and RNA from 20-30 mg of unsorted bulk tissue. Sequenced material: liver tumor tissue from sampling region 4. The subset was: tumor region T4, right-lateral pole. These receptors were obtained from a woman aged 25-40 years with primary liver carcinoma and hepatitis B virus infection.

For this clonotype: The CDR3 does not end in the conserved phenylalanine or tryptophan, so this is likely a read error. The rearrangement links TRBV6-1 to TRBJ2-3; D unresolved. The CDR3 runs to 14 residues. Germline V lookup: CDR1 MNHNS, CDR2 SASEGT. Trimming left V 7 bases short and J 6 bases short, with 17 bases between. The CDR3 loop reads CASTAVWFTDTQYL. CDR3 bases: TGTGCCAGCACTGCTGTGTGGTTTACGGATACGCAGTATTTA.

The CDR3 nucleotides read TGTGGAAGCAGCATGGTTCCGGGTTTCGTGGTGTATTTT. It codes for CGSSMVPGFVVYF. The rearrangement joins TRBV5-4 to TRBJ2-3, with D hard to call. CDR1 is SGHNT and CDR2 is YYREEE in the germline V gene (reference sequence). The CDR3 length is 13 residues.

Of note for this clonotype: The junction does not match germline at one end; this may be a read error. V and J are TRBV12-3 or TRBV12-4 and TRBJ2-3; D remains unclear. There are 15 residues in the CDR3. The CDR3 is CASSFPPPNTDTHYF. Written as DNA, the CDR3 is TGTGCGAGCAGTTTTCCCCCTCCTAACACAGATACGCACTATTTC.

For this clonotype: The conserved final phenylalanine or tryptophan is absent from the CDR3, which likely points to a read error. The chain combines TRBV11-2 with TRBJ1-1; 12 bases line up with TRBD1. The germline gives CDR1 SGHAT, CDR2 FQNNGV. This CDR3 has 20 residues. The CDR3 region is CISSARDRGRKMWSNTEAFS. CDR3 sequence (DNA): TGTATCAGCAGTGCTCGGGACAGGGGGCGCAAGATGTGGAGTAACACTGAAGCTTTCTCT.

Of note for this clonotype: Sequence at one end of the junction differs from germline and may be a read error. In nucleotides, the CDR3 is TGTGCCAGCAGTCCGCGGACAGAGTTCGCCGGGGAGCTGCTTTTT. Translated: CASSPRTEFAGELLF. V is TRBV6-5 and J is TRBJ2-2; maybe TRBD1 (6 bases). The CDR3 contains 15 residues. Per germline, CDR1 MNHEY and CDR2 SVGAGI.

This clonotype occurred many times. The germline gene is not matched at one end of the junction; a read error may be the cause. Here the CDR3 reads CASSPRTGFTRELVF. CDR3 nucleotides: TGTGCCAGCAGTCCGCGGACAGGGTTCACTAGGGAGCTGGTTTTT. The chain recombines TRBV6-5 with TRBJ2-2; 8 positions match TRBD1. The germline V gene encodes CDR1 MNHEY and CDR2 SVGAGI. This CDR3 is built from 15 residues.

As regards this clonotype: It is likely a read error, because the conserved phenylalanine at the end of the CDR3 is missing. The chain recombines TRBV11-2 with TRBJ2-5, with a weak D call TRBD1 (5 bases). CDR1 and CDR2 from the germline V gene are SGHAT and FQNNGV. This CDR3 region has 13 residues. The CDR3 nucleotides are TGTGCCAACAGCCATAGACAGATAGAGACCCAGTACCTC. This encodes CANSHRQIETQYL.

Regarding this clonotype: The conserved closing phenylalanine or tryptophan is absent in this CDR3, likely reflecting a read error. This CDR3 reads CAGRPGTGLKETQYC. The CDR3, as DNA: TGTGCCGGCAGGCCCGGGACAGGGCTGAAGGAGACCCAGTACTGC. The chain is built from TRBV12-3 or TRBV12-4 and TRBJ2-5; the match to TRBD1 covers 9 bases. This CDR3 is built from 15 residues.

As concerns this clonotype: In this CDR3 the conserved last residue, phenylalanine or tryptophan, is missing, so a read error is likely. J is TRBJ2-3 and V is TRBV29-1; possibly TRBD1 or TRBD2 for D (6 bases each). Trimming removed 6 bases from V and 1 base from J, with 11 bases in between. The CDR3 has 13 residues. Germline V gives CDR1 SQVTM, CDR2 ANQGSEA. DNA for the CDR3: TGCAGCGTACGGAGGGGGGGCACAGATACGCAGTATCTT. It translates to CSVRRGGTDTQYL.

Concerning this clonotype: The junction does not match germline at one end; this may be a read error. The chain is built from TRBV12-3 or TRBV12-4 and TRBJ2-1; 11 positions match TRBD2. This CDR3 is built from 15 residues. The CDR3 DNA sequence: TGTGACAGCAGCATGTCCGGGACTAGCGGACTTGAGCACTTCTTC. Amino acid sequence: CDSSMSGTSGLEHFF.

CDR3 sequence reads: CASSLYRETGSTIYF. In DNA form, the CDR3 reads TGTGCCAGCAGCTTATATAGGGAGACTGGAAGTACCATATATTTT. V and J are TRBV11-2 and TRBJ1-3, with D unclear. Germline V lookup: CDR1 SGHAT, CDR2 FQNNGV. This CDR3 comprises 15 residues. V lost 2 bases, J lost 10 bases, and 18 bases lay in between.

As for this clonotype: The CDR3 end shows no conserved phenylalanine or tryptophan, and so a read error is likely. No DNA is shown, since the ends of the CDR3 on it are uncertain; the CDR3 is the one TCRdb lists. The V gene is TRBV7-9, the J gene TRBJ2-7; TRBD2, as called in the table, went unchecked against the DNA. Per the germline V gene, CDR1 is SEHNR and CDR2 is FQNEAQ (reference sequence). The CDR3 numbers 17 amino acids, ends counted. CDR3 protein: CASSSPAGGRASYEQCL.

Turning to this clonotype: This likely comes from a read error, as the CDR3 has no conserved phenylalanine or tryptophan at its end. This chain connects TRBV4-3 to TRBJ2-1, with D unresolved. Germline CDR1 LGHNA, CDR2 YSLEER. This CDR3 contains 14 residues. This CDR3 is CANSHKELVNEQFL. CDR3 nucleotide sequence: TGCGCCAACAGCCACAAAGAGTTGGTCAATGAGCAGTTCTTA.

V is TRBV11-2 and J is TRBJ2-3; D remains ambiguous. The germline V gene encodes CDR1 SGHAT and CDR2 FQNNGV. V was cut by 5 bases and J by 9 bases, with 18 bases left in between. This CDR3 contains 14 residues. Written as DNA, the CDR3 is TGTGCCAGCAGCACACAAACTCACATAGACACGCAGTATTTT. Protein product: CASSTQTHIDTQYF.